In its sample, the clone carrying this T cell receptor (beta chain) was seen a few times. The antigen remains undetermined. The source of the sample is a study of blood T cells in healthy people across ages. Overall study findings and caveats: No one knew whether donors had CMV, which possibly confounded expanded clonotype changes. Unsorted PBMCs blocked a conclusive comparison of naive and antigen-experienced cells. Aged donors had fewer naive CD4+ cells and lower diversity than long-lived donors.

This CDR3 comprises 14 residues. Germline CDR1 and CDR2: LGHNA and YSLEER. V was clipped by 4 bases and J by 8 bases, with 17 bases between them. Sample-barcoded 5' priming and a J-beta primer mix drove a second PCR of roughly 7 to 11 cycles. There were at least 2.5 million CDR3-containing paired-end reads obtained from each sample. TCRdb used MiXCR to reprocess the 5' RACE reads, holding one entry per CDR3 protein. The sample includes about 670,000 distinct CDR3 sequences, approximately 40% seen only once; the top ten take 25% to 30%. The sample comprised blood. The clonotype was recovered from a man older than 75 in good health. The chain is built from TRBV4-3 and TRBJ1-2; D not certain. CDR3 in amino acids: CASSLWTGAEGYTF. The CDR3 nucleotides are TGCGCCAGCAGCCTTTGGACGGGCGCAGAGGGCTACACCTTC.